The sequence of this T cell receptor beta chain was determined in a study of glioma-infiltrating T cells after dendritic cell vaccination. Across the study: Dendritic cell vaccine was injected intradermally three times, biweekly.

Input was around 1.9 ug genomic DNA, or all available if less. Only in-frame clones appear in the TCRdb table, and some are missing; sequencing was by immunoSEQ multiplex PCR. The data contain about 87,000 clones, under 85% of them singletons. The CDR3 runs to 15 residues. Germline lookup yields CDR1 MNHNS and CDR2 SASEGT. The V end lost 7 bases, the J end lost 0 bases, and 15 bases lay between the germline ends. Time point in this sample: after dendritic cell vaccination, including at tumor progression/relapse. The sample was blood, taken after dendritic cell vaccination. This chain joins TRBV6-1 and TRBJ1-1; no definite D call. This receptor was obtained from a human donor with glioblastoma. In nucleotides, the CDR3 is TGTGCCAGCACCCTTTGGCAACAAATGAACACTGAAGCTTTCTTT. This sequence encodes CASTLWQQMNTEAFF.